This T cell receptor (beta chain) was identified in a study of T cells in Graves' hyperthyroidism and ophthalmopathy. General study findings and limits: In blood, most of the thyroid clonotypes expanded above 0.001 were also present.

In its sample, this clonotype was seen many times. Its cognate antigen is unknown. Per germline, CDR1 LGHDT and CDR2 YNNKEL (reference sequence). The CDR3 contains 13 residues. The V end lost 1 base, the J end lost 3 bases, and 6 bases lay between the germline ends. Amplification of TCR beta CDR3 regions was performed using RNA transcripts as template. HTBI primers drove first-round RT-PCR of the TCR CDR3. From the multiplex PCR reads, TCRdb called clonotypes with MiXCR, one entry per CDR3 protein. The top ten hold around 14% of the sample, which has approximately 410,000 distinct CDR3 sequences, approximately 15% seen once.

Sequencing was carried out using blood. The V and J genes are TRBV3-1 and TRBJ1-1, with a weak D call TRBD1 (5 bases). This sequence originates from a man in his late teens or twenties with Graves' ophthalmopathy. DNA for the CDR3: TGTGCCAGCAGCCAAGGAGGGGACACTGAAGCTTTCTTT. This translates into CASSQGGDTEAFF.